Below are 18 T cell receptor beta chains sequenced from a single sample in a study of blood T cell repertoires in COVID-19. Measured with immunoSEQ multiplex PCR; TCRdb has only the in-frame clones, and not every one. Of about 210,000 clones in the sample, roughly 81% were seen once. Material for sequencing was peripheral blood. These receptors came from a woman aged 45-65 years with active or convalescent COVID-19.

The table lists this clone with a few counts. This sequence joins TRBV29-1 and TRBJ2-1; no definite D call. V lost 7 bases and J lost 3, with 7 bases in between. The CDR3 consists of 11 residues. The germline V gene encodes CDR1 SQVTM and CDR2 ANQGSEA. The CDR3 DNA follows: TGCAGCGCCGCCAGCTACAATGAGCAGTTCTTC. Protein product: CSAASYNEQFF.

The chain carries TRBV24-1 and TRBJ1-2; D possibly corresponds to TRBD1 (5 bases). Germline CDR1 is KGHDR and CDR2 is SFDVKD. V shed 5 bases and J shed 8 bases, with 11 bases lying between them. CDR3 length: 12 residues. The CDR3 is CATSGTGRGYTF. The CDR3 DNA reads TGTGCCACCAGTGGTACAGGTCGGGGCTACACCTTC.

This chain links TRBV11-2 with TRBJ2-5, with TRBD2 identical over 11 bases. The CDR3 is 16 amino acids. After removal of 7 bases from V and 3 bases from J, the junction contained 10 bases not matched to a gene. CDR1 and CDR2 from the germline V gene are SGHAT and FQNNGV. The CDR3 spells CASTRDLTSGKETQYF. The CDR3 DNA follows: TGTGCCAGCACCCGAGATCTGACTAGCGGGAAAGAGACCCAGTACTTC.

J is TRBJ1-5 and V is TRBV13; no firm D call. The CDR3 runs to 13 residues. Germline-derived CDR1 and CDR2 are PRHDT and FYEKMQ (reference sequence). V was trimmed by 2 bases and J by 2 bases, leaving 4 bases between them. The CDR3 loop reads CASSLYGNQPQHF. The CDR3 DNA follows: TGTGCCAGCAGCTTATATGGCAATCAGCCCCAGCATTTT.

The genes are TRBV6-5 and TRBJ1-1, with D hard to call. This CDR3 is 13 amino acids long. Trimming stripped 5 bases from V and 2 bases from J, with 9 bases between. Per germline, CDR1 MNHEY and CDR2 SVGAGI. This CDR3 reads CASSNRANTEAFF. The DNA of the CDR3 is TGTGCCAGCAGTAACAGAGCCAACACTGAAGCTTTCTTT.

This chain joins TRBV28 and TRBJ1-2; D is ambiguous. The CDR3 runs to 14 residues. Looked up from germline, CDR1 is MDHEN and CDR2 is SYDVKM. Trimming took off 7 bases at V and 4 bases at J, with 16 bases between the two ends. The CDR3 is CASNERRAGYGYTF. CDR3 coding DNA: TGTGCCAGCAACGAAAGGAGGGCGGGCTATGGCTACACCTTC.

This rearrangement joins TRBV10-1 to TRBJ2-2, with 7 bases that match TRBD2. This CDR3 is built from 14 residues. The V gene's germline CDR1 is WNHNN and CDR2 SYGVQD (reference sequence). V gave up 7 bases and J gave up 4 bases; unmatched junction bases: 6. In DNA form, the CDR3 reads TGCGCCAGCACCGAGCGGGGCCCCACCGGGGAGCTGTTTTTT. Translating it yields CASTERGPTGELFF.

The chain couples TRBV5-5 to TRBJ1-6; the D is unclear. Germline V gene sequence: CDR1 SGHKS, CDR2 YYEKEE (reference sequence). The CDR3 extends over 16 amino acids. The V end lost 4 bases, the J end lost 0 bases, and 11 bases lay between the germline ends. The CDR3 region has the DNA TGTGCCAGCAGCCCCCGCGGCGACTCCTATAATTCACCCCTCCACTTT. As protein: CASSPRGDSYNSPLHF.

The chain carries TRBV28 and TRBJ2-3, with 8 bases lining up with TRBD2. The CDR3 spans 18 residues. V was clipped by 8 bases and J by 1 base; unmatched bases: 17. Germline V gene sequence: CDR1 MDHEN, CDR2 SYDVKM. The CDR3 loop is CASLRPGGRKVGTDTQYF. Here the CDR3 DNA reads TGTGCCAGCCTTCGTCCTGGCGGGAGGAAGGTCGGCACAGATACGCAGTATTTT.

The genes are TRBV5-1 and TRBJ1-2; 8 nucleotides align to TRBD1. This CDR3 spans 14 amino acids. CDR1 and CDR2 from the germline V gene are SGHRS and YFSETQ. Unmatched junction bases numbered 6, after V lost 4 bases and J lost 4 bases. CDR3 bases: TGCGCCAGCAGCGCAGGGGGCGGGAGCTATGGCTACACCTTC. Translated: CASSAGGGSYGYTF.

The chain links TRBV7-3 to TRBJ2-1; 7 nucleotides line up with TRBD2. The germline V gene has CDR1 SGHTA and CDR2 FQGTGA. With V trimmed by 1 base and J by 2 bases, 8 bases remained unmatched. CDR3 length: 17 residues. CDR3 coding DNA: TGTGCCAGCAGCTTAAACCCCGGGAGGCCCACCTACAATGAGCAGTTCTTC. Residues: CASSLNPGRPTYNEQFF.

The chain uses TRBV5-1 and TRBJ1-2; D gene unclear. This CDR3 spans 13 amino acids. V lost 4 bases and J 1 base, leaving 8 bases between the germline ends. Germline V lookup: CDR1 SGHRS, CDR2 YFSETQ. The CDR3 DNA reads TGCGCCAGCAGCCCCGAGAATAACTATGGCTACACCTTC. Protein: CASSPENNYGYTF.

CDR3 in amino acids: CAIRVPGDGGYTF. CDR3 sequence (DNA): TGTGCCATCAGAGTCCCAGGGGACGGTGGCTACACCTTC. This chain links TRBV10-3 with TRBJ1-2; possible D gene TRBD1, 6 bases. V lost 6 bases to trimming and J lost 7 bases, with 15 bases between them. Germline loops: CDR1 ENHRY, CDR2 SYGVKD. The CDR3 spans 13 residues.

The V call is TRBV5-1, the J call TRBJ1-6; D unresolved. The CDR3 sequence is 13 residues long. Trimming removed 1 base at V and 7 bases at J, with 6 bases between. The germline CDR1 and CDR2 sequences are SGHRS and YFSETQ. CDR3 nucleotides: TGCGCCAGCAGCTTGACGGAGAATTCACCCCTCCACTTT. Translating it yields CASSLTENSPLHF.

V gene TRBV19 combines with J gene TRBJ1-2; no definite D call. CDR1 and CDR2 from the germline V gene are LNHDA and SQIVND (reference sequence). With 9 bases removed from V and 8 bases from J, the gap between germline ends came to 13 bases. The length of the CDR3 is 11 residues. The CDR3 loop is CASKNGDGYTF. The CDR3 bases are TGTGCCAGCAAAAATGGAGACGGCTACACCTTC.

The rearrangement joins TRBV5-1 to TRBJ1-1; D is ambiguous. Germline V gene data show CDR1 as SGHRS and CDR2 as YFSETQ. V shed 3 bases and J shed 4 bases, with 13 bases lying between them. The CDR3 has 14 amino acids. The CDR3 is CASSYGVPGTEAFF. CDR3 nucleotide sequence: TGCGCCAGCAGCTACGGGGTTCCCGGCACTGAAGCTTTCTTT.

This chain joins TRBV11-3 and TRBJ2-3; D is ambiguous. Germline CDR1 SGHNT, CDR2 YENEEA. The length of the CDR3 is 14 residues. Trimming cost V 1 base and J 2 bases, with 7 bases left between them. Here the CDR3 DNA reads TGTGCCAGCAGCTTAGCACAGACCACAGATACGCAGTATTTT. This sequence encodes CASSLAQTTDTQYF. Complete variable domain (other parts from reference TRBV11-3 and TRBJ2-3): EAGVVQSPRYKIIEKKQPVAFWCNPISGHNTLYWYLQNLGQGPELLIRYENEEAVDDSQLPKDRFSAERLKGVDSTLKIQPAELGDSAVYLCASSLAQTTDTQYFGPGTRLTVL.

The rearrangement joins TRBV27 to TRBJ1-6; D remains unclear. V was shortened by 8 bases and J by 4 bases, with 15 bases between the two germline ends. The CDR3 has 15 residues. In germline, CDR1 is MNHEY, CDR2 SMNVEV (reference sequence). The CDR3 DNA reads TGTGCCAGCCGTAGTCCGTCCCCTTATAATTCACCCCTCCACTTT. It codes for CASRSPSPYNSPLHF.